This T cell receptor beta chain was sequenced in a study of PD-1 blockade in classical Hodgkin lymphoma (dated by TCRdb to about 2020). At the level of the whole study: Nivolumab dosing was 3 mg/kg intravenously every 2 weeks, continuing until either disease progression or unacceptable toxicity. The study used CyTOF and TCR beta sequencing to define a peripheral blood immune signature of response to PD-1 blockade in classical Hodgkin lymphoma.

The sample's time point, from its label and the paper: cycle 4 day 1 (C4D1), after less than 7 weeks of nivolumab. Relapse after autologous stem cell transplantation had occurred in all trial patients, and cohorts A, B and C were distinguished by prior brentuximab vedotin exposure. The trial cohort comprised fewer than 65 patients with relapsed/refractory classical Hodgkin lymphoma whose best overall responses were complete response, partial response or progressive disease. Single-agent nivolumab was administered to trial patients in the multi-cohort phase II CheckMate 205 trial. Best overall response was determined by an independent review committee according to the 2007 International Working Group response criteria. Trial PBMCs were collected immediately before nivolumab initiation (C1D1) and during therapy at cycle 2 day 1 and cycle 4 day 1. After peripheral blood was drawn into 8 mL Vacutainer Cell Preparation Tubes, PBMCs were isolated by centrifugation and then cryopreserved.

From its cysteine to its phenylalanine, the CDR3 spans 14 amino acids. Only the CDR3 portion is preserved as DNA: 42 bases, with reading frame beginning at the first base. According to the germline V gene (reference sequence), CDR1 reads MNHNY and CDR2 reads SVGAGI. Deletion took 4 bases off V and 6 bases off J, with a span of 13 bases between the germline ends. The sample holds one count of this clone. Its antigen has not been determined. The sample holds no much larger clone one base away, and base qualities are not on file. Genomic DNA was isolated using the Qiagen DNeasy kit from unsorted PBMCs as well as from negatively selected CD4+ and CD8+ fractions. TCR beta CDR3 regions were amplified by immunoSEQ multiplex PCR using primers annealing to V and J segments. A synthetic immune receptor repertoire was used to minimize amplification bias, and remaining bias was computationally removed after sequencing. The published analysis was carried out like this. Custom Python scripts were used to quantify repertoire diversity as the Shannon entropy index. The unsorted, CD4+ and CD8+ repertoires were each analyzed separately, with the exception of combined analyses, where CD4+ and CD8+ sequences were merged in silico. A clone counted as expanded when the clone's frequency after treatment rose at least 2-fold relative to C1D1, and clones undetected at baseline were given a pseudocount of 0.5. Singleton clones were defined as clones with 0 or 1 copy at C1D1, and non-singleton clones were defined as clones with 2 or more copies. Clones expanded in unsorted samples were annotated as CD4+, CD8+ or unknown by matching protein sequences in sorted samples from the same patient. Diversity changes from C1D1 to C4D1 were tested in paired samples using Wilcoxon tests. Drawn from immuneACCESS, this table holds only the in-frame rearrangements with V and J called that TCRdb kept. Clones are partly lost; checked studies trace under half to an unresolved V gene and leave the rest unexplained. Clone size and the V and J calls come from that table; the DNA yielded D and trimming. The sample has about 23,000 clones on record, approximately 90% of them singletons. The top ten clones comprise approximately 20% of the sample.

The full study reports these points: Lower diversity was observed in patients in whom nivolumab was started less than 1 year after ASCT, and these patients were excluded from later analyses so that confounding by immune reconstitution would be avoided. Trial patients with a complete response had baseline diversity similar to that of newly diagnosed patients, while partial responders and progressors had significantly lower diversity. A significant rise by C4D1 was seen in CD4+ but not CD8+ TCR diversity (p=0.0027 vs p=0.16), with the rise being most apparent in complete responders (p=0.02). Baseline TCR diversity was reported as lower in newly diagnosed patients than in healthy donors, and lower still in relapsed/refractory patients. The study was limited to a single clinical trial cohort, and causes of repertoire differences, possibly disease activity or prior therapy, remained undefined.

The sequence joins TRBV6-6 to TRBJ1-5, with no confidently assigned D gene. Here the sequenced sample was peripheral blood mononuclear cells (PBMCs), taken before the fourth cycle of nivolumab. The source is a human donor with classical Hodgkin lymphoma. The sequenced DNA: TGTGCCAGCAGTTGGTACGGGGTGGGTCAGCCCCAGCATTTT. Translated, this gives CASSWYGVGQPQHF.